Listed below are T cell receptor beta chains from one sample, sequenced in a study of T cells after yellow fever vaccination. TCRdb redid the calling of the 5' RACE reads with MiXCR, one entry per CDR3 protein. Among under 50,000 distinct CDR3 sequences, 5% to 7% were seen once, and the ten largest hold under 11%. The specimen comprised PBMCs, either bulk or a sorted T-cell subset (CD4+, CD8+, memory, or dextramer-sorted; not recorded which), sampled 45 days after the yellow fever booster vaccination. The source is a man aged 25-40 years who received the YFV17D yellow fever vaccine. The CDR3 runs from the conserved cysteine through the conserved F or W. D genes are given only for firm matches. A clone size is listed for some rows: how often the clone was seen (once, few, many), or a class if it is expanded.

clone_size j_call v_call d_call cdr3_aa cdr3_nt
many TRBJ2-2 TRBV6-4 . CASSDKWARQNTGELFF TGTGCCAGCAGTGACAAGTGGGCCAGACAGAACACCGGGGAGCTGTTTTTT
many TRBJ2-2 TRBV7-2 TRBD2 CASSLGSGVNTGELFF TGTGCCAGCAGCTTAGGTAGCGGGGTTAACACCGGGGAGCTGTTTTTT
many TRBJ2-7 TRBV20-1 TRBD1 CSALDRERLYEQYF TGCAGTGCCTTGGACAGGGAAAGACTCTACGAGCAGTACTTC
. TRBJ1-1 TRBV5-5 . CASSSGNLMNTEAFF TGTGCCAGCTCGTCAGGAAATCTCATGAACACTGAAGCTTTCTTT
few TRBJ2-1 TRBV20-1 TRBD1 CSASDPRQGIYNEQFF TGCAGTGCTAGTGATCCGAGACAGGGAATCTACAATGAGCAGTTCTTC
few TRBJ1-5 TRBV7-9 . CASSLGSSQPQHF TGTGCCAGCAGCCTCGGTTCGTCACAGCCCCAGCATTTT
. TRBJ2-3 TRBV11-2 . CASSWRGAHLSTDTQYF TGTGCCAGCAGCTGGAGGGGTGCCCACCTAAGCACAGATACGCAGTATTTT
. TRBJ2-2 TRBV19 TRBD2 CASSQTSLNTGELFF TGTGCCAGTAGTCAGACTAGCCTAAACACCGGGGAGCTGTTTTTT
many TRBJ1-5 TRBV7-2 . CASSLNRAVQPQHF TGTGCCAGCAGCTTGAACAGGGCAGTCCAGCCCCAGCATTTT
. TRBJ2-1 TRBV11-3 . CASSLAGEYNEQFF TGTGCCAGCAGCTTAGCAGGGGAGTACAATGAGCAGTTCTTC
many TRBJ2-1 TRBV12-3/TRBV12-4 TRBD2 CASRSGTSAYNEQFF TGTGCCAGCAGATCCGGGACTAGCGCTTACAATGAGCAGTTCTTC
many TRBJ2-3 TRBV6-5 TRBD1 CASSRTGHTDTQYF TGTGCCAGCAGCCGGACAGGGCACACAGATACGCAGTATTTT
many TRBJ2-4 TRBV27 . CASSLKNVGNIQYF TGTGCCAGCAGTTTAAAGAACGTGGGAAACATTCAGTACTTC
many TRBJ2-1 TRBV5-1 . CASSPLIQRTGTGEQFF TGCGCCAGCAGTCCCCTGATTCAAAGGACGGGAACTGGTGAGCAGTTCTTC
many TRBJ2-3 TRBV5-1 . CASSLVITSTDTQYF TGCGCCAGCAGCTTGGTAATTACTAGCACAGATACGCAGTATTTT
few TRBJ2-7 TRBV18 . CASSPGMPVSYEQYF TGTGCCAGCTCCCCGGGGATGCCCGTCTCCTACGAGCAGTACTTC
few TRBJ2-1 TRBV11-2 . CASSFERSEQFF TGTGCCAGCAGCTTTGAGCGGTCCGAGCAGTTCTTC